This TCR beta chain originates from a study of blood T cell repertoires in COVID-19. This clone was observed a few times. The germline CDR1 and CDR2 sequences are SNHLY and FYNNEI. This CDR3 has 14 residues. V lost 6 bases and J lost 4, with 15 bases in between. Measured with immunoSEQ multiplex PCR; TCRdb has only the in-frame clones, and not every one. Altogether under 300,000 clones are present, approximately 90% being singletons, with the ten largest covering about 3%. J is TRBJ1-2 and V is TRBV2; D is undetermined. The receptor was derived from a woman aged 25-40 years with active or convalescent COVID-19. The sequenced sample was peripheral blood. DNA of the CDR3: TGTGCCAGCAGGCCAGACATTGACATCTATGGCTACACCTTC. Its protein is CASRPDIDIYGYTF.